This TCR beta chain was identified during a study of T-cell memory formation after mild COVID-19 (TCRdb year 2021). For context, the study as a whole: TCR sequence clusters from the two donors were found to be largely donor specific. Two young, previously healthy adult volunteers, one female and one male, were included in the cohort. T-cell clones expanding and contracting after mild COVID-19 in a couple of donors were tracked by longitudinal TCRalpha and TCRbeta repertoire sequencing.

The full study reports these points: The study included only a couple of mild cases, and larger cohorts that include severe cases with pre-infection samples were judged to be necessary. The second-wave clones that peaked on day 37 were not confirmed to be SARS-CoV-2 specific. Some responding clones were detected in pre-infection memory, which suggested that pre-existing cross-reactive memory T cells had joined the SARS-CoV-2 response. Contracting CD4+ clones turned up mainly in the CM and EM memory subsets, whereas EMRA was where CD8+ clones were enriched. Balanced CD4/CD8 phenotypes were observed for clones contracting from day 15 to 85, whereas a bias towards CD4+ was observed for a second wave of clones expanding from day 15 to 37.

With regard to this clonotype: It lacks a known antigen. One base away there is no much larger clone; base qualities are not given.

This sample was sequenced with an Illumina NovaSeq 6000. Using 5'RACE with constant-segment primers, TCRalpha and TCRbeta cDNA libraries were constructed, with sample barcodes and unique molecular identifiers added in the process. Trizol reagent was used to extract RNA from every sample. Library amplification was performed in two PCR steps, and a second sample barcode and Illumina TruSeq adapters were introduced in the second step. Sequencing of libraries was performed on an Illumina NovaSeq with 2 x 150 bp paired-end reads. As for the original processing: Demultiplexing of reads and collapsing into UMI-guided consensus sequences were performed with migec v1.2.7. Using mixcr v2.1.11, UMI consensuses were aligned to TRA and TRB V and J templates and then assembled into clonotypes. Expanded or contracted clonotypes were those called significant by both edgeR and NoisET, with noise models trained on biological replicates. For edgeR calls, the cutoffs were a false discovery rate-adjusted p below 0.01 and a log2 fold-change threshold of 1. As an exploratory analysis of dynamics, max-normalized trajectories of the 1000 most abundant clonotypes were examined with PCA combined with hierarchical clustering. Separately sequenced CD4+ and CD8+ repertoires were used to assign a CD4 or CD8 phenotype to each responding clone. TCRdb reprocessing: public reads trimmed at Q25 with fastp, clones called with MiXCR, in-frame beta chains kept. Each record represents a unique CDR3 protein, reported with the most common genes and DNA among its rows. The V and J calls reflect TCRdb's pipeline rather than the authors' work. A total of under 650,000 distinct CDR3 sequences appear in this sample, more than 15% of them only once. The top ten hold 12% of the sample.

Ficoll-Paque density gradient centrifugation was used to isolate PBMCs. Spanning cysteine to phenylalanine, the CDR3 consists of 17 amino acids. Solely the CDR3 DNA is kept, with 51 bases framed from the first base. CDR1 and CDR2, looked up from the germline V gene, are SGHRS and YFSETQ. The junction shows trimming of 5 bases on V and 0 bases on J, plus 15 bases between the germline ends. Recombination joined TRBV5-1 with TRBJ1-6, with no reliable assignment of the D segment. Sequenced: PBMCs or a T cell subset sorted from them (not recorded which). The sequence derives from an adult woman who had mild COVID-19 (a few samples of this study predate the infection). The sample titles of this study are shuffled in the database, so cell type and time point are left out; the donor was told from shared clones. The CDR3 region reads CASSLGSGSSYNSPLHF. The DNA sequence follows: TGCGCCAGCAGTCTTGGCAGCGGGAGCTCCTATAATTCACCCCTCCACTTT.